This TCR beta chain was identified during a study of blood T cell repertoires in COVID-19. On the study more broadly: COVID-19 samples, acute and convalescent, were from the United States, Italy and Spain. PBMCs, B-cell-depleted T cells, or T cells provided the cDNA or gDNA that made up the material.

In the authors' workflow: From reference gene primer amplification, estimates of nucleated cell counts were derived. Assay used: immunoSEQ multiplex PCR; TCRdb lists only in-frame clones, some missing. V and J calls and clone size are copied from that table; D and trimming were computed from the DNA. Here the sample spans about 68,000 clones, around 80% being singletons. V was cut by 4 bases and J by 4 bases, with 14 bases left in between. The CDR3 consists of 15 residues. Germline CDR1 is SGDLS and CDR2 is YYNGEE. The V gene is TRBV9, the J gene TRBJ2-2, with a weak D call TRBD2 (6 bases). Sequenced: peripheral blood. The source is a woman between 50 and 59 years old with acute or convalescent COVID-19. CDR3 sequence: CASSTRDLPTGELFF. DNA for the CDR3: TGTGCCAGCAGCACCCGGGACTTGCCCACCGGGGAGCTGTTTTTT.